The present T cell receptor beta chain was sequenced within a study of cytomegalovirus exposure and HLA in healthy donors. PCR employed 60 Vbeta and 13 Jbeta primers. Repertoires were generated with immunoSEQ multiplex PCR, while TCRdb's copy carries only in-frame clones and drops some. There are about 160,000 clones in the sample; approximately 85% occur only once, and more than 0.9% lies in the top ten. The CDR3 spans 13 residues. Trimming removed 0 bases from V and 4 bases from J, with 5 bases in between. Germline V gives CDR1 KGHSH, CDR2 LQKENI. The receptor was isolated from a girl aged 2-10 years in good health and CMV-seropositive. The sequenced sample was PBMCs. The rearrangement links TRBV18 to TRBJ2-3; D unclear. The chain's CDR3 is CASSPPSADTQYF. The CDR3 nucleotides are TGTGCCAGCTCACCACCCTCGGCAGATACGCAGTATTTT.